These 20 T cell receptor beta chains share one sample of origin, sequenced in a study of T cells after yellow fever vaccination (dated by TCRdb to the late 2010s). The library came from 5' RACE. The data were produced on an Illumina NovaSeq 6000. The public reads were reanalyzed by TCRdb: fastp trimming at Q25, MiXCR alignment, in-frame beta chains only. Entries that share a CDR3 protein sequence are merged under the most common genes and DNA. This sample gives fewer than 350,000 distinct CDR3 sequences in total; 3% to 4.5% of them show up just once. The top ten clonotypes cover 23% of the sample. The treatment or condition label corresponds to: live attenuated yellow fever vaccine strain. This specimen was PBMCs, taken on the day of the yellow fever booster vaccination. All receptors derive from a man aged 18-30 years who received the YFV17D yellow fever vaccine.

By proportion, this clonotype is medium-sized (0.01 to 0.1%). J is TRBJ2-1 and V is TRBV7-3, with D possibly being TRBD1 or TRBD2 (5 bases each). V lost 5 bases, J lost 4 bases, and 15 bases lay in between. Germline CDR1 and CDR2: SGHTA and FQGTGA. The CDR3 runs 15 residues. CDR3 loop: CASSRGASGYNEQFF. In DNA form, the CDR3 reads TGTGCCAGCAGCCGAGGGGCCTCCGGGTACAATGAGCAGTTCTTC.

This clonotype has ten or more counts. V and J are TRBV7-9 and TRBJ2-1; D is undetermined. This CDR3 has 14 residues. Trimming removed 2 bases from V and 9 bases from J, with 14 bases in between. Germline V lookup: CDR1 SEHNR, CDR2 FQNEAQ (reference sequence). CDR3 amino acids: CASSLYGREVEQFF. Written as DNA, the CDR3 is TGTGCCAGCAGCTTATATGGTCGCGAGGTTGAGCAGTTCTTC.

Ten or more counts support this clonotype. V usage is TRBV5-1 and J usage is TRBJ2-3; D might be TRBD1 or TRBD2, each matching 5 bases. Between the trimmed V and J ends, which lost 5 bases and 1 base, there was a span of 17 bases. The CDR3 runs to 16 residues. CDR1 and CDR2 (germline): SGHRS, YFSETQ. DNA of the CDR3: TGCGCCAGCAGTCCGGGGAACATGGGGGGCACAGATACGCAGTATTTT. The encoded protein is CASSPGNMGGTDTQYF.

This clonotype was recorded at least ten times. The chain links TRBV27 to TRBJ1-2, with no clear D. Germline values: CDR1 MNHEY, CDR2 SMNVEV (reference sequence). The CDR3 runs to 14 residues. Trimming stripped 2 bases from V and 4 bases from J, with 11 bases between. DNA for the CDR3: TGTGCCAGCAGTTTAATATCACCTTCCTATGGCTACACCTTC. It yields the protein CASSLISPSYGYTF.

This clonotype was seen more than once but under ten times. The chain carries TRBV2 and TRBJ1-2; D call uncertain. V lost 8 bases to trimming and J lost 12 bases, with 19 bases between them. Germline assignment: CDR1 SNHLY and CDR2 FYNNEI. There are 12 residues in the CDR3. This CDR3 is CASQSGSSVNTF. The CDR3, as DNA: TGTGCCAGCCAGTCGGGGTCGTCGGTGAACACCTTC.

The V gene is TRBV9, the J gene TRBJ2-1; no definite D call. The V end was cut by 0 bases, the J end by 4 bases, with 5 bases between. The CDR3 length is 13 residues. CDR1 and CDR2 (germline): SGDLS, YYNGEE. This CDR3 is CASSVGAYNEQFF. CDR3 coding DNA: TGTGCCAGCAGCGTAGGGGCTTACAATGAGCAGTTCTTC.

The chain is built from TRBV7-6 and TRBJ2-1; D tentatively reads TRBD1 or TRBD2 (5 bases each). V was trimmed by 7 bases and J by 4 bases, leaving 17 bases between them. The CDR3 runs 15 residues. CDR1 is SGHVS, CDR2 FNYEAQ, per germline. In DNA, the CDR3 is TGTGCCAGCATCACGTGGGGGACCGAGTACAATGAGCAGTTCTTC. Its protein is CASITWGTEYNEQFF.

This chain connects TRBV25-1 to TRBJ2-7; D is perhaps TRBD1 or TRBD2 (5 bases each). CDR1 and CDR2 (germline): MGHDK, SYGVNS. The V gene lost 2 bases and the J gene lost 6 bases, with 8 bases spanning the gap. This CDR3 contains 12 residues. The DNA for the CDR3 is TGTGCCAGCAGTGAACCCGGGACCGAGCAGTACTTC. Protein sequence: CASSEPGTEQYF.

This clonotype was detected only a few times. The chain links TRBV5-4 to TRBJ2-3, with D tentatively TRBD2 (6 bases). The CDR3 is made up of 15 amino acids. The germline V and J ends were trimmed by 4 bases and 2 bases, with 14 bases remaining between them. The germline V gene has CDR1 SGHNT and CDR2 YYREEE (reference sequence). The CDR3 sequence is CASSPGGSLTDTQYF. CDR3 sequence (DNA): TGTGCCAGCAGCCCTGGGGGGTCCCTCACAGATACGCAGTATTTT.

The chain has TRBV2 and TRBJ2-3; D ambiguous. Trimming took off 2 bases at V and 6 bases at J, with 3 bases between the two ends. Germline values: CDR1 SNHLY, CDR2 FYNNEI. The CDR3 spans 11 residues. CDR3 protein: CASSEMDTQYF. The CDR3 DNA reads as TGTGCCAGCAGTGAAATGGATACGCAGTATTTT. Based on the CDR3 plus reference TRBV2 and TRBJ2-3, the full variable domain is EPEVTQTPSHQVTQMGQEVILRCVPISNHLYFYWYRQILGQKVEFLVSFYNNEISEKSEIFDDQFSVERPDGSNFTLKIRSTKLEDSAMYFCASSEMDTQYFGPGTRLTVL.

This clonotype was recorded a few times. The chain uses TRBV5-1 and TRBJ1-1; D might be TRBD1 (6 bases). V lost 1 base and J lost 0, with 19 bases in between. This CDR3 comprises 18 residues. In germline, CDR1 is SGHRS, CDR2 YFSETQ. The CDR3 DNA reads as TGCGCCAGCAGCTTGACGTCGGGACACAGCTTCATGAACACTGAAGCTTTCTTT. It specifies CASSLTSGHSFMNTEAFF. Combining the CDR3 with reference TRBV5-1 and TRBJ1-1 gives the whole variable domain KAGVTQTPRYLIKTRGQQVTLSCSPISGHRSVSWYQQTPGQGLQFLFEYFSETQRNKGNFPGRFSGRQFSNSRSEMNVSTLELGDSALYLCASSLTSGHSFMNTEAFFGQGTRLTVV.

This clonotype showed up just a few times. The V and J genes are TRBV15 and TRBJ2-1; a possible D gene is TRBD1 (5 bases). V lost 0 bases and J 9 bases, leaving 12 bases between the germline ends. Germline loops: CDR1 LNHNV, CDR2 YYDKDF (reference sequence). The CDR3 spans 14 residues. The CDR3 here is CATSRDGAYGEQFF. DNA of the CDR3: TGTGCCACCAGCAGAGATGGGGCCTACGGTGAGCAGTTCTTC.

This clonotype was picked up many times. The gene calls are TRBV7-8 and TRBJ2-2; D ambiguous. The CDR3 is made up of 15 amino acids. V gave up 0 bases and J gave up 3 bases, with 8 bases separating them. The germline V gene has CDR1 SGHVS and CDR2 FQNEAQ. The CDR3 region has the DNA TGTGCCAGCAGCTTAGCGCATATGGACACCGGGGAGCTGTTTTTT. This codes for CASSLAHMDTGELFF.

This clonotype came up a few times. This chain links TRBV7-8 with TRBJ2-7, with D tentatively TRBD1 or TRBD2 (6 bases each). V was trimmed by 5 bases and J by 7 bases, leaving 12 bases between them. The germline V gene encodes CDR1 SGHVS and CDR2 FQNEAQ. The CDR3 is 12 residues long. The CDR3 sequence is CASSDGGGEQYV. The CDR3, as DNA: TGTGCCAGCAGCGACGGGGGCGGTGAGCAGTACGTC.

This chain connects TRBV10-3 to TRBJ2-1; TRBD2 is a possible D gene (5 bases). Trimming removed 7 bases at V and 5 bases at J, with 9 bases between. This CDR3 spans 12 amino acids. CDR1 ENHRY and CDR2 SYGVKD come from the germline V gene. CDR3 sequence (DNA): TGTGCCATCATAGGGAGACACAATGAGCAGTTCTTC. It specifies CAIIGRHNEQFF.

This clonotype was found many times. The V call is TRBV7-9, the J call TRBJ2-3; D remains ambiguous. CDR3 size: 13 residues. V lost 5 bases, J lost 4 bases, and 10 bases lay in between. Per the germline V gene, CDR1 is SEHNR and CDR2 is FQNEAQ (reference sequence). The CDR3 here is CASSHPAPDTQYF. The DNA for the CDR3 is TGTGCCAGCAGCCACCCGGCCCCAGATACGCAGTATTTT.

A few counts support this clonotype. The chain links TRBV7-6 to TRBJ1-6; D remains ambiguous. This CDR3 has 13 amino acids. V lost 5 bases, J lost 7 bases, and 9 bases lay in between. Germline-derived CDR1 and CDR2 are SGHVS and FNYEAQ. The CDR3 region is CASSPDQNSPLHF. The CDR3 DNA reads TGTGCCAGCAGCCCCGATCAAAATTCACCCCTCCACTTT.

In this sample, this clonotype turned up a few times. The chain carries TRBV7-2 and TRBJ2-2; D possibly corresponds to TRBD1 (5 bases). The V end was cut by 1 base, the J end by 5 bases, with 11 bases between. The CDR3 extends over 15 amino acids. Germline V gene data show CDR1 as SGHTA and CDR2 as FQGNSA. The CDR3 coding sequence is TGTGCCAGCAGCTTAGTCCCTGCAGGGACCGGGGAGCTGTTTTTT. Protein: CASSLVPAGTGELFF.

The rearrangement joins TRBV4-2 to TRBJ2-2; perhaps TRBD2 as D (6 bases). The ends were cut back, 7 bases at V and 6 bases at J, with 18 bases in the middle. The CDR3 has 15 amino acids. Germline assignment: CDR1 LGHNA and CDR2 YNFKEQ. The CDR3 sequence is CASNTRPGDPGELFF. In DNA, the CDR3 is TGTGCCAGCAACACGAGGCCGGGGGACCCCGGGGAGCTGTTTTTT.

This chain joins TRBV4-1 and TRBJ1-2; no firm D call. Per the germline V gene, CDR1 is MGHRA and CDR2 is YSYEKL. This CDR3 comprises 15 residues. The V gene lost 3 bases and the J gene lost 2 bases, with 13 bases spanning the gap. The CDR3 is CASSQTESENYGYTF. The CDR3, as DNA: TGCGCCAGCAGCCAGACGGAAAGTGAGAACTATGGCTACACCTTC.